These 19 T cell receptor beta chains originate from one sample sequenced in a study of blood T cell repertoires in COVID-19. Clones were sequenced by immunoSEQ multiplex PCR, and TCRdb holds only the in-frame ones, with some missing. The table records approximately 18,000 clones, 90% to 95% of them present only once. The sequenced sample consisted of peripheral blood. The source is a human donor in a cohort sampled during active COVID-19.

This chain links TRBV28 with TRBJ1-2, with 7 bases matching TRBD1. Germline V gene lookup returns CDR1 MDHEN and CDR2 SYDVKM. The V segment lost 5 bases and the J segment 3 bases; nucleotides outside the gene matches: 12. This CDR3 has 16 residues. The CDR3 bases are TGTGCCAGCAGTACACAGGGGACCGCTTTTCACTATGGCTACACCTTC. Residues: CASSTQGTAFHYGYTF.

The rearrangement joins TRBV4-1 to TRBJ2-2, with 11 bases that match TRBD2. Trimming removed 4 bases from V and 6 bases from J; junction bases left unmatched: 7. This CDR3 contains 16 residues. CDR1 is MGHRA, CDR2 YSYEKL, per germline. This chain's CDR3 is CASSPPTSGSPGELFF. The CDR3 coding sequence is TGCGCCAGCAGCCCGCCTACTAGCGGGAGCCCCGGGGAGCTGTTTTTT.

This chain joins TRBV11-2 and TRBJ2-7, with 8 nucleotides matching TRBD2. There are 15 residues in the CDR3. Per germline, CDR1 SGHAT and CDR2 FQNNGV. The J segment lost 4 bases and the V segment lost 5 bases, leaving 10 bases of the junction unmatched. CDR3 in DNA: TGTGCCAGCAGCCCCCGTCGGCTAGCGGGTTACGAGCAGTACTTC. It specifies CASSPRRLAGYEQYF.

The chain combines TRBV19 with TRBJ2-1, with 9 positions matching TRBD2. There are 16 residues in the CDR3. J was trimmed by 14 bases and V by 5 bases; bases with no gene match: 19. CDR1 is LNHDA and CDR2 is SQIVND in the germline V gene (reference sequence). The CDR3 protein is CASSPGGTAAGGREFF. In DNA form, the CDR3 reads TGTGCCAGTAGTCCCGGTGGAACCGCCGCCGGCGGGAGGGAGTTCTTC. Full variable domain (remainder filled in from reference TRBV19 and TRBJ2-1): DGGITQSPKYLFRKEGQNVTLSCEQNLNHDAMYWYRQDPGQGLRLIYYSQIVNDFQKGDIAEGYSVSREKKESFPLTVTSAQKNPTAFYLCASSPGGTAAGGREFFGPGTRLTVL.

The chain is built from TRBV1 and TRBJ2-2; the table's D call of TRBD1 was not tested on the DNA. TRBV1 is assigned pseudogene status. This CDR3 contains 15 residues. CDR3 region: CTSLRDRLRPGELFF. The CDR3 region has the DNA TGCACCAGCTTAAGGGACAGGTTAAGACCCGGGGAGCTGTTTTTT.

The chain joins TRBV5-1 to TRBJ2-3; D remains unclear. V was shortened by 1 base and J by 4 bases, with 4 bases between the two germline ends. The CDR3 consists of 12 residues. Germline assignment: CDR1 SGHRS and CDR2 YFSETQ. This CDR3 is CASSLLSDTQYF. CDR3 in DNA: TGCGCCAGCAGCTTGTTATCAGATACGCAGTATTTT.

The chain uses TRBV6-6 and TRBJ2-2, with D tentatively TRBD1 (8 bases). Germline CDR1 reads MNHNY; CDR2 reads SVGAGI (reference sequence). Deletions cut 3 bases from V and 5 bases from J, with 13 bases between. This CDR3 comprises 15 residues. The CDR3 region has the DNA TGTGCCAGCAGTTATGGACAGGGAGGGACCGGGGAGCTGTTTTTT. Amino acid sequence: CASSYGQGGTGELFF.

The chain has TRBV20-1 and TRBJ1-1; D is uncertain. The V end lost 3 bases, the J end lost 0 bases, and 14 bases lay between the germline ends. The CDR3 extends over 15 amino acids. Germline assignment: CDR1 DFQATT and CDR2 SNEGSKA (reference sequence). This chain's CDR3 is CSASPSPVMNTEAFF. As DNA, the CDR3 is TGCAGTGCTAGTCCTAGCCCCGTTATGAACACTGAAGCTTTCTTT.

J is TRBJ1-2 and V is TRBV3-1 (or the pseudogene TRBV3-2), with TRBD1 matching over 9 bases. Trimming took 4 bases from V and 3 from J; bases not matched to a gene: 6. CDR3 length: 15 residues. Germline V gene lookup returns CDR1 LGHDT and CDR2 YNNKEL (reference sequence). The CDR3 reads CASSPNRGRDYGYTF. The CDR3 coding sequence is TGTGCCAGCAGCCCAAACAGGGGGCGCGACTATGGCTACACCTTC.

The chain joins TRBV3-1 (or the pseudogene TRBV3-2) to TRBJ1-4, with a tentative D call TRBD1 (6 bases). The CDR3 spans 15 residues. Germline lookup yields CDR1 LGHDT and CDR2 YNNKEL (reference sequence). V was shortened by 3 bases and J by 3 bases, with 11 bases between the two germline ends. The CDR3 DNA reads TGTGCCAGCAGCCAGCAGGGGTTGCCTAATGAAAAACTGTTTTTT. Protein product: CASSQQGLPNEKLFF.

The DNA for the CDR3 is TGTGCCAGCAGCTCAAGACTAGACTACAATGAGCAGTTCTTC. It yields the protein CASSSRLDYNEQFF. The chain uses TRBV5-6 and TRBJ2-1; maybe TRBD2 (6 bases). CDR1 and CDR2 from the germline V gene are SGHDT and YYEEEE. Trimming stripped 3 bases from V and 3 bases from J, with 10 bases between. CDR3 length equals 14 residues.

The chain uses TRBV4-3 and TRBJ2-1; no firm D call. The CDR3 extends over 17 amino acids. V dropped 2 bases and J dropped 0 bases, with 14 bases sitting between them. Germline V gene sequence: CDR1 LGHNA, CDR2 YSLEER. The CDR3 is CASSQPRPLSSYNEQFF. CDR3 sequence (DNA): TGCGCCAGCAGCCAACCCAGGCCTTTGAGCTCCTACAATGAGCAGTTCTTC.

This clone was picked up one time. Compared with germline, one end of the junction differs, possibly owing to a read error. The rearrangement joins TRBV6-5 to TRBJ2-7; 10 bases align to TRBD1. The CDR3 is 15 residues long. Looked up from germline, CDR1 is MNHEY and CDR2 is SVGAGI. The CDR3 protein is CARRGAGTGVGEQYF. The CDR3 nucleotides read TGTGCCCGCAGGGGGGCCGGGACAGGGGTGGGCGAGCAGTACTTC.

This clone was picked up one time. The V gene is TRBV7-6, the J gene TRBJ2-7; TRBD2 matches 10 bases. With 1 base clipped from V and 7 bases from J, the junction kept 4 bases outside the gene matches. Per the germline V gene, CDR1 is SGHVS and CDR2 is FNYEAQ. The CDR3 is 14 residues long. CDR3 sequence reads: CASSLGLAGGEQYF. The CDR3 nucleotides are TGTGCCAGCAGCTTAGGACTAGCGGGTGGAGAGCAGTACTTC.

The chain is built from TRBV27 and TRBJ1-2; D gene unclear. The ends were cut back, 3 bases at V and 1 base at J, with 6 bases in the middle. In germline, CDR1 is MNHEY, CDR2 SMNVEV (reference sequence). CDR3 length equals 13 residues. CDR3 residues: CASSFASNYGYTF. The CDR3 coding sequence is TGTGCCAGCAGTTTCGCCAGTAACTATGGCTACACCTTC.

This chain joins TRBV12-3 or TRBV12-4 and TRBJ1-1; the D is unclear. Trimming removed 2 bases from V and 1 base from J, with 5 bases in between. This CDR3 spans 13 amino acids. This CDR3 reads CASSLSGNTEAFF. The DNA for the CDR3 is TGTGCCAGCAGTTTATCCGGGAACACTGAAGCTTTCTTT.

This clone was detected a few times. The chain uses TRBV10-2 and TRBJ2-1; 9 nucleotides align to TRBD2. This CDR3 is built from 18 residues. J gave up 7 bases and V 0 bases, and 13 bases lay outside the gene matches. Germline V gene data show CDR1 as WSHSY and CDR2 as SAAADI. The CDR3: CASSESLIAGALGNEQFF. The DNA of the CDR3 is TGCGCCAGCAGTGAGTCGTTAATAGCGGGGGCCCTAGGGAATGAGCAGTTCTTC.

The V gene is TRBV6-6, the J gene TRBJ2-7; 11 bases line up with TRBD1. The CDR3 covers 15 residues. CDR1 and CDR2 (germline): MNHNY, SVGAGI (reference sequence). The V segment lost 6 bases and the J segment 1 base; nucleotides outside the gene matches: 5. The DNA for the CDR3 is TGTGCCAGCAGACAGGGGACAGGGGGGTCCTACGAGCAGTACTTC. Translated: CASRQGTGGSYEQYF.

CDR3 residues: CASRSLMRMEKLFF. CDR3 nucleotide sequence: TGTGCCAGCAGATCCCTAATGCGGATGGAAAAACTGTTTTTT. This rearrangement joins TRBV28 to TRBJ1-4; D call uncertain. The CDR3 totals 14 residues. Germline CDR1 reads MDHEN; CDR2 reads SYDVKM. Trimming pared 6 bases from V and 8 bases from J, leaving 16 bases between.